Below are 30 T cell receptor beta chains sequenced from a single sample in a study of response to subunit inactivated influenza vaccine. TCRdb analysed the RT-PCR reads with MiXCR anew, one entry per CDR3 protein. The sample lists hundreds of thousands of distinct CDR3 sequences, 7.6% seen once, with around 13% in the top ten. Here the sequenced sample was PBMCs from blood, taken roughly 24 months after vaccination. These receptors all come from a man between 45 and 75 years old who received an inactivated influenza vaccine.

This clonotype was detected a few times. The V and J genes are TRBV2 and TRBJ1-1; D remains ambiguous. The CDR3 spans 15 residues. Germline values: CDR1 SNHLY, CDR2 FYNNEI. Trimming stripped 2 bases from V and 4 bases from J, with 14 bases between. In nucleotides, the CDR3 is TGTGCCAGCAGTGAATCGGGAGTCCCGCGCACTGAAGCTTTCTTT. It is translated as CASSESGVPRTEAFF.

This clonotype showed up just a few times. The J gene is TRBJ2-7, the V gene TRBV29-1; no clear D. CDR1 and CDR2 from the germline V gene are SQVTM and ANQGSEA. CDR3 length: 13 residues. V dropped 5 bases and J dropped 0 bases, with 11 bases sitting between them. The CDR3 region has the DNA TGCAGCGTTCTGGGATACGTCTCCTACGAGCAGTACTTC. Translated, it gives CSVLGYVSYEQYF.

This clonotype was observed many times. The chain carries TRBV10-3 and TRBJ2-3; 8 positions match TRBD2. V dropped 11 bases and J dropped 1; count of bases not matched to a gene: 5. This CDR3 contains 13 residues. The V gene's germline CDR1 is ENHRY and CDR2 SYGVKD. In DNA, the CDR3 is TGTGCCCACGGGCGGGAGGGCACAGATACGCAGTATTTT. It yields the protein CAHGREGTDTQYF.

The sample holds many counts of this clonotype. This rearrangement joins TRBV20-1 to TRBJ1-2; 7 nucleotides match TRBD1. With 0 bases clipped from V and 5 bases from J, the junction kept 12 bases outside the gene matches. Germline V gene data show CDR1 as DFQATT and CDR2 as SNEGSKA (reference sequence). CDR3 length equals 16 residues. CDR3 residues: CSARDRWETGWYGYTF. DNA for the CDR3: TGCAGTGCTAGAGATAGGTGGGAGACAGGGTGGTATGGCTACACCTTC.

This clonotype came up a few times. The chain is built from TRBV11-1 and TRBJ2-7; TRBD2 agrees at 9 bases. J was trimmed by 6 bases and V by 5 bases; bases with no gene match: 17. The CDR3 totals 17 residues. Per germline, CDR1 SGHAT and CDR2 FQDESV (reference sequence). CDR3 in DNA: TGTGCCAGCAGCCCAGCCGGGGGTGCGGGAGGGCTCTCCGAGCAGTACTTC. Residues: CASSPAGGAGGLSEQYF.

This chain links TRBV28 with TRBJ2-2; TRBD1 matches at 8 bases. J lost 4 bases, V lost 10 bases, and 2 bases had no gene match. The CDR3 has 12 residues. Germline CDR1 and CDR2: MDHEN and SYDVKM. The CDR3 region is CATQGGTGELFF. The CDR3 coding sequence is TGTGCCACACAGGGGGGCACCGGGGAGCTGTTTTTT.

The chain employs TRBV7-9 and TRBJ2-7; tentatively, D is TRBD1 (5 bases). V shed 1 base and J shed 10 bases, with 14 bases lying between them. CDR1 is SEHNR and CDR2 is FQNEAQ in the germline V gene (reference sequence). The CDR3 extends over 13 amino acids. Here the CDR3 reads CASSLDLTVPQYF. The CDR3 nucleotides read TGTGCCAGCAGCTTAGATTTGACAGTCCCACAGTACTTC.

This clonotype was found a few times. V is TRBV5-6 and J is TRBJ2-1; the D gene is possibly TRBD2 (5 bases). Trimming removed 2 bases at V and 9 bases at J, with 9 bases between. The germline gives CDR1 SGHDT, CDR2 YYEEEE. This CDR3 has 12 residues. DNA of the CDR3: TGTGCCAGCAGCTTAATGGCGGGTGAGCAGTTCTTC. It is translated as CASSLMAGEQFF.

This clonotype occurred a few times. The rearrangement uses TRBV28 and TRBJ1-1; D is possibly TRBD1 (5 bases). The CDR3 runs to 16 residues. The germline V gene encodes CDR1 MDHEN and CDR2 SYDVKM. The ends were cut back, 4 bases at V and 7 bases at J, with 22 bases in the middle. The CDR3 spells CASSYSGTTSTYEAFF. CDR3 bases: TGTGCCAGCAGTTACTCCGGGACTACAAGTACCTATGAAGCTTTCTTT.

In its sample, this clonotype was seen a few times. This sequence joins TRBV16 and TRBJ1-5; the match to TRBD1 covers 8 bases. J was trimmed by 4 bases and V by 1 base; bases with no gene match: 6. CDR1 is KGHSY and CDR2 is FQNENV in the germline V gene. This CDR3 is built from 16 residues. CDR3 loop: CASSQFEQGVNQPQHF. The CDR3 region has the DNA TGTGCCAGCAGCCAATTTGAACAGGGGGTGAATCAGCCCCAGCATTTT.

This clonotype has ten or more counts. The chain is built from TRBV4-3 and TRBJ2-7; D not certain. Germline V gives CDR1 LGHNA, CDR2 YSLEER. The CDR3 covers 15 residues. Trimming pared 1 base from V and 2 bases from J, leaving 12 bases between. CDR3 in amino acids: CASSQAAGSTYEQYF. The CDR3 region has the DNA TGCGCCAGCAGCCAAGCGGCAGGCTCCACCTACGAGCAGTACTTC.

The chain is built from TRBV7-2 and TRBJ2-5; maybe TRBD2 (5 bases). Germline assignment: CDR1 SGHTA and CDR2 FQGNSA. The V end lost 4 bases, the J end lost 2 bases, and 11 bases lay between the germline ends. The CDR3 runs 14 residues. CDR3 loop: CASSSLRGQETQYF. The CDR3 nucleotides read TGTGCCAGCAGCTCCCTCCGGGGACAAGAGACCCAGTACTTC.

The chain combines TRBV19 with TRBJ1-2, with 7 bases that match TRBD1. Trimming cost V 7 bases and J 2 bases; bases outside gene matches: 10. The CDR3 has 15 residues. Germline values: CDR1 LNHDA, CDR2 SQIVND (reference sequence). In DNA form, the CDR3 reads TGTGCCAGTAAGACCAGGGGGTATCGGAACTATGGCTACACCTTC. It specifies CASKTRGYRNYGYTF.

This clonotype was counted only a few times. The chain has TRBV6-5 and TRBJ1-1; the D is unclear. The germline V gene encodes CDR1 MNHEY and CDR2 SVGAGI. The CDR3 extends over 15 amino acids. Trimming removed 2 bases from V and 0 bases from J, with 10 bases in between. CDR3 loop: CASSYGKRMNTEAFF. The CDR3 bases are TGTGCCAGCAGTTACGGGAAAAGGATGAACACTGAAGCTTTCTTT.

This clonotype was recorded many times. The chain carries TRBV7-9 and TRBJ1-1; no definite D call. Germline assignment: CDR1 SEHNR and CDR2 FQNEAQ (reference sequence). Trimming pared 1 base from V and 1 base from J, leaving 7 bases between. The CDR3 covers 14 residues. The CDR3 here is CASSLGGWNTEAFF. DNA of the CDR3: TGTGCCAGCAGCTTAGGTGGGTGGAACACTGAAGCTTTCTTT.

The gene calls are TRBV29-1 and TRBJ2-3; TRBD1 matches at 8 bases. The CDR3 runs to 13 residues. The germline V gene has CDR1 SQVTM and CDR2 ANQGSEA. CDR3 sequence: CSVQGAQADTQYF. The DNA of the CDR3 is TGCAGTGTTCAGGGGGCGCAAGCAGATACGCAGTATTTT.

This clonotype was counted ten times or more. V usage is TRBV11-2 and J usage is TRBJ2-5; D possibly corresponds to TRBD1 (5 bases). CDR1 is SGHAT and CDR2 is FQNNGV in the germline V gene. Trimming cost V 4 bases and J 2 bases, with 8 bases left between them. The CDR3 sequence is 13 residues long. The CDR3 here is CASSSTVQETQYF. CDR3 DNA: TGTGCCAGCAGCTCGACAGTACAAGAGACCCAGTACTTC.

The CDR3 here is CSVGRRTDGELFF. The DNA of the CDR3 is TGCAGCGTTGGTCGACGGACCGACGGGGAGCTGTTTTTT. The chain has TRBV29-1 and TRBJ2-2; D is unresolved. The CDR3 runs to 13 residues. V dropped 4 bases and J dropped 7 bases, with 13 bases sitting between them. The germline gives CDR1 SQVTM, CDR2 ANQGSEA.

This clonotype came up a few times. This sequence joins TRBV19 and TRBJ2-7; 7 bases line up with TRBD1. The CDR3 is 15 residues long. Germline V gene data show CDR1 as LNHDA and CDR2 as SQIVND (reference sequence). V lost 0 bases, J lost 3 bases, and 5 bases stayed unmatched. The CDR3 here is CASSIDGTDIYEQYF. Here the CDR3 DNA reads TGTGCCAGTAGTATAGACGGGACAGACATCTACGAGCAGTACTTC.

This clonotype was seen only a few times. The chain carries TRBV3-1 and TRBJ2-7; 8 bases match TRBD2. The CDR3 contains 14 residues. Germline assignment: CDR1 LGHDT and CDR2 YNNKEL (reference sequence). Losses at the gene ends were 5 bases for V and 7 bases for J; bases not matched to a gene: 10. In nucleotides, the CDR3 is TGTGCCAGCAGCGAGACTAGCGAAAGGGGAGAGCAGTACTTC. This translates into CASSETSERGEQYF.

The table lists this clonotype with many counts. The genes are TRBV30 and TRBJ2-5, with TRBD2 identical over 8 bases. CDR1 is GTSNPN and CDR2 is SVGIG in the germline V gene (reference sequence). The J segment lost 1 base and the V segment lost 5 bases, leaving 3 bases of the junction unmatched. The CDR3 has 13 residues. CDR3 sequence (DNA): TGTGCCTGGGTAGGACTAGCCCAAGAGACCCAGTACTTC. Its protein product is CAWVGLAQETQYF.

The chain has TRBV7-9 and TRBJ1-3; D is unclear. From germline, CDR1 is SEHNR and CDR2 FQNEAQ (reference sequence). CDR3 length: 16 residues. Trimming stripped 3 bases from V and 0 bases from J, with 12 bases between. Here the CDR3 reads CASSLSRGNSGNTIYF. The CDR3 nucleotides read TGTGCCAGCAGCTTGTCGCGAGGGAACTCTGGAAACACCATATATTTT.

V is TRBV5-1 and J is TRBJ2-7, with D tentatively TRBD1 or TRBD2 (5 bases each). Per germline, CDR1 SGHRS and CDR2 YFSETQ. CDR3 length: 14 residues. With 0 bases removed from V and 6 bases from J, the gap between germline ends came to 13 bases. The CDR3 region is CASSLVRDRGEQYF. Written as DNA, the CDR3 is TGCGCCAGCAGCTTGGTTCGGGATAGGGGCGAGCAGTACTTC.

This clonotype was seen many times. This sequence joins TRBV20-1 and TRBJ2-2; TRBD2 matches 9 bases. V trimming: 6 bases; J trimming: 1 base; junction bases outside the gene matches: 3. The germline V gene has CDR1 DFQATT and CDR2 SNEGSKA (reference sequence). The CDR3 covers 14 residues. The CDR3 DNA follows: TGCAGTGCGTCGACTAGCGGGAACACCGGGGAGCTGTTTTTT. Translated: CSASTSGNTGELFF.

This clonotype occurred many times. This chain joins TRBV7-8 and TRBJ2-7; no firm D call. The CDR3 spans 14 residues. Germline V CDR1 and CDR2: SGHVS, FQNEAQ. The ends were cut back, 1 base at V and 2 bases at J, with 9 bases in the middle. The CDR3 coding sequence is TGTGCCAGCAGCTTAGGAGGATCCGCCTACGAGCAGTACTTC. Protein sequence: CASSLGGSAYEQYF.

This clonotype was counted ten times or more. CDR3 nucleotide sequence: TGTGCCACCAGCAGAGATACAGGTTATGGCTACACCTTC. Translating it yields CATSRDTGYGYTF. The chain employs TRBV15 and TRBJ1-2, with TRBD1 as a possible D gene (5 bases). This CDR3 is built from 13 residues. The V gene's germline CDR1 is LNHNV and CDR2 YYDKDF (reference sequence). The germline V and J ends were trimmed by 0 bases and 5 bases, with 7 bases remaining between them.

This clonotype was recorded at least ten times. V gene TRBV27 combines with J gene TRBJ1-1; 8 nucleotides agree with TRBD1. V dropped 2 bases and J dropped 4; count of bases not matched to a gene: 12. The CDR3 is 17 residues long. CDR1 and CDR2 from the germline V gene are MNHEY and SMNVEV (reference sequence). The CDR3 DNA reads TGTGCCAGCAGTTTACCAGGGGGCGCCGAGTCGGTCACTGAAGCTTTCTTT. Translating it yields CASSLPGGAESVTEAFF.

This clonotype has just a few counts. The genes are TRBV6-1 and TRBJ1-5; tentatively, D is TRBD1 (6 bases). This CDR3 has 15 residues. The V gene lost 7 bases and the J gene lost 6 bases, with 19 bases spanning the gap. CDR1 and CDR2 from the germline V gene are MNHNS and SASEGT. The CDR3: CASTLDEGGPQPQHF. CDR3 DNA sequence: TGTGCCAGCACCCTCGATGAGGGGGGCCCTCAGCCCCAGCATTTT.

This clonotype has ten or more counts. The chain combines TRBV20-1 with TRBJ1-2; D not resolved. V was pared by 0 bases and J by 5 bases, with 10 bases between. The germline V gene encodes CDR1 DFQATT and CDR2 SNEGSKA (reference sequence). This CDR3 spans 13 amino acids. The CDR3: CSARDPGTYGYTF. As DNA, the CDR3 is TGCAGTGCTAGAGATCCGGGTACTTATGGCTACACCTTC.

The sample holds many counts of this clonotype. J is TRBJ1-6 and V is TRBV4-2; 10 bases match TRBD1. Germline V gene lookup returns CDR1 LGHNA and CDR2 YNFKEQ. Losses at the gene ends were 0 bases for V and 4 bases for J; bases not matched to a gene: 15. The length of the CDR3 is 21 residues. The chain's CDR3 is CASSQEDGRGRTGGYNSPLHF. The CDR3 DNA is TGTGCCAGCAGCCAAGAAGACGGGCGCGGTAGGACAGGGGGATATAATTCACCCCTCCACTTT.